This section outlines one T cell receptor (beta chain) sequence together with its context. The antigen remains unidentified. The sample is drawn from a study of T cell repertoires in cytomegalovirus infection. V dropped 6 bases and J dropped 3; count of bases not matched to a gene: 10. The CDR3 length is 16 residues. From germline, CDR1 is LNHDA and CDR2 SQIVND (reference sequence). In TCRdb, the reads were re-called with MiXCR into one record per CDR3 protein. The sample contains approximately 600,000 distinct CDR3 sequences, about 40% of which appear only once. Sequencing used cultured PBMCs, obtained from culture after CMV antigen stimulation. V is TRBV19 and J is TRBJ2-1, with 8 bases aligning to TRBD2. The receptor comes from a human donor in good health (CMV status not recorded). Some clones in this sample may be carry-over from other donors' samples. In DNA form, the CDR3 reads TGTGCCAGTAGCCGGGGGGGGGGGCGGATCTACAATGAGCAGTTCTTC. Encoded protein: CASSRGGGRIYNEQFF.